This is a list of T cell receptor beta chains from one sample in a study of OX40 agonist ivuxolimab in advanced cancers. The table came from immunoSEQ multiplex PCR; TCRdb's copy has only in-frame clones and leaves some out. The table has 100,000 to 150,000 clones, 80% to 95% seen once. The sample consisted of CD4+ or CD8+ T cells sorted from blood, taken in a trial of the OX40 agonist ivuxolimab. The origin of the receptors is an adult with an advanced solid tumor such as melanoma, head and neck, liver or kidney cancer. CDR3s include the opening cysteine and the closing phenylalanine or tryptophan. D genes are given only for firm matches. A row's size may be missing; if present it is once, few, many or a size class.

TRBV10-1	TRBJ2-5	TRBD2	-	CANLAGAVQETQYF	TGCGCCAACTTAGCGGGAGCGGTCCAAGAGACCCAGTACTTC
TRBV28	TRBJ1-3	-	once	CASSLWEQGETGNTIYF	TGTGCCAGCAGTTTATGGGAGCAGGGCGAAACTGGAAACACCATATATTTT
TRBV20-1	TRBJ1-1	-	once	CSAPGFSEAFF	TGCAGTGCTCCGGGTTTCTCTGAAGCTTTCTTT
TRBV10-3	TRBJ2-1	-	-	CAISDKSGAYYNEQFF	TGTGCCATCAGTGATAAGTCAGGGGCATACTACAATGAGCAGTTCTTC
TRBV28	TRBJ2-1	-	-	CASSPNSGNRVYNEQFF	TGTGCCAGCAGTCCCAATAGCGGAAACAGGGTCTACAATGAGCAGTTCTTC
TRBV28	TRBJ2-5	-	-	CASSILSGGAETQYF	TGTGCCAGCAGTATCCTCTCCGGGGGTGCGGAGACCCAGTACTTC
TRBV5-4	TRBJ2-5	TRBD2	once	CASSLGLAGGETQYF	TGTGCCAGCAGCTTAGGACTAGCGGGGGGGGAGACCCAGTACTTC
TRBV19	TRBJ1-5	-	-	CASSIVGYSNQPQHF	TGTGCCAGTAGTATAGTGGGCTATAGCAATCAGCCCCAGCATTTT
TRBV6-4	TRBJ1-2	-	-	CASREFSGSNYGYTF	TGTGCCAGCAGGGAGTTTTCGGGATCTAACTATGGCTACACCTTC
TRBV5-4	TRBJ2-1	-	-	CASSSGTYYNEQFF	TGTGCCAGCAGCTCCGGGACCTATTACAATGAGCAGTTCTTC
TRBV4-1	TRBJ2-1	TRBD2	-	CASSQDLAANNEQFF	TGCGCCAGCAGCCAAGATCTAGCGGCGAACAATGAGCAGTTCTTC
TRBV2	TRBJ1-5	-	-	CASSELNSNQPQHF	TGTGCCAGCAGTGAACTGAATAGCAATCAGCCCCAGCATTTT
TRBV9	TRBJ2-2	-	-	CASSVGSLNTGELFF	TGTGCCAGCAGCGTAGGTTCCTTGAACACCGGGGAGCTGTTTTTT
TRBV5-4	TRBJ2-5	-	-	CASSLGGTDSRETQYF	TGTGCCAGCAGCTTGGGGGGAACGGACTCCAGGGAGACCCAGTACTTC
TRBV29-1	TRBJ2-7	TRBD2	once	CSATSGFTYEQYF	TGCAGCGCTACTAGCGGGTTCACCTACGAGCAGTACTTC
TRBV28	TRBJ2-7	-	-	CASSPTVHEQYF	TGTGCCAGCAGCCCGACAGTGCACGAGCAGTACTTC
TRBV5-1	TRBJ2-2	-	-	CASSPGQSTGELFF	TGCGCCAGCAGCCCGGGACAATCTACCGGGGAGCTGTTTTTT
TRBV10-3	TRBJ2-1	-	-	CAIRDHRGSPYNEQFF	TGTGCCATCAGGGACCATAGGGGCAGCCCCTACAATGAGCAGTTCTTC
TRBV18	TRBJ1-1	-	-	CASSPPGRDAEAFF	TGTGCCAGCTCACCACCAGGGAGGGATGCTGAAGCTTTCTTT
TRBV5-1	TRBJ2-7	TRBD1	-	CASSQLATGQNEQYF	TGCGCCAGCAGCCAACTGGCTACGGGACAGAACGAGCAGTACTTC
TRBV27	TRBJ1-2	-	-	CASSGANYGYTF	TGTGCCAGTTCAGGGGCTAACTATGGCTACACCTTC
TRBV5-4	TRBJ1-3	TRBD1	-	CASSLQGVNTIYF	TGTGCCAGCAGCCTACAGGGGGTGAACACCATATATTTT
TRBV5-1	TRBJ1-1	-	-	CASTLSPPDRNTEAFF	TGCGCCAGCACTTTGTCCCCCCCGGACAGGAACACTGAAGCTTTCTTT
TRBV7-9	TRBJ1-1	TRBD1	-	CASLTGGDGNTEAFF	TGTGCCAGCCTGACAGGGGGCGATGGGAACACTGAAGCTTTCTTT
TRBV10-1	TRBJ1-1	-	-	CASTNSGVPEAFF	TGCGCCAGCACTAATTCGGGGGTCCCTGAAGCTTTCTTT
TRBV9	TRBJ1-2	-	-	CASSVAPGGSGYTF	TGTGCCAGCAGCGTAGCCCCCGGGGGGAGCGGCTACACCTTC
TRBV27	TRBJ2-1	TRBD2	-	CASTPGGVVQFF	TGTGCCAGCACCCCGGGGGGAGTAGTGCAGTTCTTC
TRBV10-3	TRBJ2-2	-	-	CAISAWGITNTGELFF	TGTGCCATCAGTGCTTGGGGGATAACGAACACCGGGGAGCTGTTTTTT
TRBV11-2	TRBJ2-7	-	once	CASSFDSYEQYF	TGTGCCAGCAGCTTCGACAGCTACGAGCAGTACTTC
TRBV19	TRBJ1-2	TRBD1	-	CASSITGEHYGYTF	TGTGCCAGTAGTATTACAGGGGAGCACTATGGCTACACCTTC
TRBV4-3	TRBJ2-2	TRBD1	-	CASSQGQGARTTGELFF	TGCGCCAGCAGCCAGGGACAGGGGGCGCGTACCACCGGGGAGCTGTTTTTT
TRBV10-3	TRBJ2-1	TRBD2	-	CAISGPSGSRVQFF	TGTGCCATCAGTGGCCCTAGCGGGAGTAGGGTGCAGTTCTTC
TRBV5-4	TRBJ2-7	TRBD1	-	CASSQEGQGGFEQYF	TGTGCCAGCAGCCAAGAGGGACAGGGAGGTTTTGAGCAGTACTTC
TRBV10-2	TRBJ2-4	-	-	CAGNDGPRAKNIQYF	TGCGCCGGCAATGATGGTCCGAGAGCCAAAAACATTCAGTACTTC
TRBV7-9	TRBJ2-7	TRBD1	-	CASSPKYGQGDEQYF	TGTGCCAGCAGCCCAAAATATGGACAGGGAGACGAGCAGTACTTC
TRBV7-9	TRBJ2-1	-	few	CASRSGGFDNEQFF	TGTGCCAGCAGATCAGGGGGGTTCGACAATGAGCAGTTCTTC
TRBV7-6	TRBJ1-1	-	-	CASSLGSEQLYTEAFF	TGTGCCAGCAGCTTAGGTTCGGAACAGCTTTACACTGAAGCTTTCTTT
TRBV6-5	TRBJ1-2	-	few	CASSSVTNYGYTF	TGTGCCAGCAGTTCCGTGACCAACTATGGCTACACCTTC
TRBV2	TRBJ1-5	-	-	CASSEESSSNQPQHF	TGTGCCAGCAGTGAAGAGAGCAGTAGCAATCAGCCCCAGCATTTT
TRBV7-9	TRBJ2-1	TRBD2	-	CASSTGLAFHNEQFF	TGTGCCAGCAGTACTGGACTAGCGTTTCACAATGAGCAGTTCTTC
TRBV5-5	TRBJ1-5	-	-	CASSLSVRDQPQHF	TGTGCCAGCAGCTTGTCGGTCAGAGATCAGCCCCAGCATTTT
TRBV28	TRBJ2-2	TRBD1	-	CASTAGGAGTGELFF	TGTGCCAGCACCGCAGGGGGCGCAGGCACCGGGGAGCTGTTTTTT
TRBV11-3	TRBJ1-3	TRBD1	-	CASSLEQTGTGAGNTIYF	TGTGCCAGCAGCTTAGAGCAGACCGGGACAGGCGCTGGAAACACCATATATTTT
TRBV7-3	TRBJ2-7	-	-	CASSLRADRAYEQYF	TGTGCCAGCAGCTTAAGAGCGGACAGAGCCTACGAGCAGTACTTC
TRBV5-8	TRBJ2-5	-	-	CASSLGIAQETQYF	TGTGCCAGCAGCTTGGGGATAGCCCAAGAGACCCAGTACTTC